This TCR beta chain was profiled in a study of OX40 agonist ivuxolimab in advanced cancers. Study-wide findings and caveats: CD4+ and CD8+ blood T cells expanded clonally by week 6 at 0.1 to 3.0 mg/kg. Compared with CD4+, CD8+ T cells on average had more expanded clones.

A remark on this clone: Its antigen remains unknown.

Profiled with immunoSEQ multiplex PCR; TCRdb holds only in-frame clones, not every one. The sample includes about 80,000 clones, roughly nine tenths seen only once; the top ten take around 4.8%. The CDR3 spans 12 residues. Germline loops: CDR1 SGHRS, CDR2 YFSETQ. V was clipped by 2 bases and J by 2 bases, with 1 base between them. The starting material was CD4+ or CD8+ T cells sorted from blood, obtained in a trial of the OX40 agonist ivuxolimab. The sequence derives from an adult with an advanced solid tumor such as melanoma, head and neck, liver or kidney cancer. The rearrangement joins TRBV5-1 to TRBJ2-2; D is unclear. Written as DNA, the CDR3 is TGCGCCAGCAGCTTTAACACCGGGGAGCTGTTTTTT. Encoded protein: CASSFNTGELFF.